The next 10 T cell receptor beta chains were all read from a single sample in a study of blood T cell repertoires in COVID-19 (dated by TCRdb to about 2020). The library was obtained by the immunoSEQ multiplex PCR assay. Sourced from immuneACCESS, this table was stored by TCRdb with only in-frame sequences that have V and J called. A share of the clones is absent; for the studies checked, an unresolved V gene accounts for under half, and the remainder has no known explanation. This sample gives hundreds of thousands of clones in total; approximately 88% of them show up just once. In total, the top ten clones hold about 6.1% of the sample. Sequencing was carried out using PBMCs or T cells enriched from blood (not recorded which). These receptors originate from a woman in her forties who had recovered from COVID-19.

This rearrangement joins TRBV28 to TRBJ1-4, with D unclear. V lost 5 bases to trimming and J lost 4 bases, with 8 bases between them. The CDR3 has 13 residues. CDR1 is MDHEN, CDR2 SYDVKM, per germline. The CDR3 reads CASSPQINEKLFF. The DNA of the CDR3 is TGTGCCAGCAGTCCCCAGATTAATGAAAAACTGTTTTTT. Full variable domain (rest looked up from reference TRBV28 and TRBJ1-4): DVKVTQSSRYLVKRTGEKVFLECVQDMDHENMFWYRQDPGLGLRLIYFSYDVKMKEKGDIPEGYSVSREKKERFSLILESASTNQTSMYLCASSPQINEKLFFGSGTQLSVL.

The chain uses TRBV6-5 and TRBJ2-7; TRBD1 aligns across 8 bases. There are 15 residues in the CDR3. V was pared by 6 bases and J by 4 bases, with 11 bases of the junction left unmatched. Per germline, CDR1 MNHEY and CDR2 SVGAGI. CDR3 DNA sequence: TGTGCCAGCAGCCTGTCCGGGACAGGTGGTTACGAGCAGTACTTC. Amino acids: CASSLSGTGGYEQYF.

The chain couples TRBV2 to TRBJ2-1; D possibly corresponds to TRBD1 (5 bases). This CDR3 comprises 12 residues. Germline values: CDR1 SNHLY, CDR2 FYNNEI. V was clipped by 3 bases and J by 8 bases, with 8 bases between them. The CDR3 loop reads CASSELGDEQFF. The CDR3 DNA follows: TGTGCCAGCAGTGAGCTAGGGGATGAGCAGTTCTTC.

This chain joins TRBV12-3 or TRBV12-4 and TRBJ2-1; TRBD1 aligns across 8 bases. This CDR3 region has 13 residues. Trimming removed 6 bases from V and 5 bases from J; junction bases left unmatched: 3. CDR3: CASRDRVDNEQFF. In DNA form, the CDR3 reads TGTGCCAGCAGGGACAGGGTCGACAATGAGCAGTTCTTC.

This chain uses TRBV6-2 or TRBV6-3 with TRBJ2-1; a weak D match, TRBD2 (6 bases). The length of the CDR3 is 12 residues. Per the germline V gene, CDR1 is MNHEY and CDR2 is SVGEGT. Trimming stripped 4 bases from V and 9 bases from J, with 10 bases between. The CDR3 sequence is CASSWASVEQFF. Written as DNA, the CDR3 is TGTGCCAGCAGTTGGGCTAGCGTTGAGCAGTTCTTC.

The gene calls are TRBV4-2 and TRBJ2-1; the D gene is possibly TRBD2 (6 bases). The CDR3 is 15 amino acids. Trimming cost V 5 bases and J 4 bases, with 15 bases left between them. Per germline, CDR1 LGHNA and CDR2 YNFKEQ. In DNA form, the CDR3 reads TGTGCCAGCAGCTTTGGAGCGGGTGCTTACAATGAGCAGTTCTTC. Protein product: CASSFGAGAYNEQFF.

This chain links TRBV6-2 or TRBV6-3 with TRBJ2-3; tentative D call: TRBD2 (6 bases). This CDR3 contains 16 residues. The V gene's germline CDR1 is MNHEY and CDR2 SVGEGT. The germline V and J ends were trimmed by 4 bases and 2 bases, with 16 bases remaining between them. The chain's CDR3 is CASSSLISGNTDTQYF. CDR3 in DNA: TGTGCCAGCAGTTCCCTCATTAGCGGAAACACAGATACGCAGTATTTT.

The chain couples TRBV18 to TRBJ1-6; D is uncertain. Germline V lookup: CDR1 KGHSH, CDR2 LQKENI. The CDR3 loop spans 15 amino acids. V lost 0 bases and J lost 9, with 12 bases in between. CDR3 DNA sequence: TGTGCCAGCTCACCACCCTCCGCGGCCACTTCACCCCTCCACTTT. Translation: CASSPPSAATSPLHF.

The chain uses TRBV18 and TRBJ1-4; 9 nucleotides agree with TRBD1. The V segment lost 3 bases and the J segment 3 bases; nucleotides outside the gene matches: 11. The CDR3 totals 18 residues. The germline V gene has CDR1 KGHSH and CDR2 LQKENI. The CDR3 sequence: CASSPKWTGAAPNEKLFF. The CDR3 DNA reads as TGTGCCAGCTCACCCAAGTGGACAGGGGCCGCGCCTAATGAAAAACTGTTTTTT.

J is TRBJ2-1 and V is TRBV6-5; TRBD2 agrees at 15 bases. This CDR3 has 13 residues. The germline V gene has CDR1 MNHEY and CDR2 SVGAGI. V lost 10 bases and J lost 7; bases outside the gene matches: 2. The CDR3 coding sequence is TGTGCCATCGGGACTAGCGGGAGGAATGAGCAGTTCTTC. Translating it yields CAIGTSGRNEQFF.